These T cell receptor beta chains were read from a single sample in a study of blood T cell repertoires in COVID-19. Here immunoSEQ multiplex PCR was the method, and the copy in TCRdb shows in-frame clones only, minus some. The sample lists around 290,000 clones; 88% were seen once. What was sequenced was PBMCs or T cells enriched from blood (not recorded which). Receptors originate from a woman in her 30s who had recovered from COVID-19. Both conserved end residues are part of each CDR3. D genes are given only for firm matches. Only some rows state a clone size, as once, few, many or a class for expanded clones.

D gene: NA
CDR3 length: 14
V gene: TRBV2
clone size: NA
J gene: TRBJ1-2
CDR3 protein: CASSEVQSYYGYTF
CDR3 DNA: TGTGCCAGCAGTGAAGTGCAGTCTTACTATGGCTACACCTTC

D gene: NA
CDR3 length: 19
V gene: TRBV23-1
clone size: NA
J gene: TRBJ1-3
CDR3 protein: CASSQGGAHFARSGNTIYF
CDR3 DNA: TGCGCCAGCAGTCAAGGTGGGGCCCATTTTGCTCGGTCTGGAAACACCATATATTTT

D gene: NA
CDR3 length: 15
V gene: TRBV19
clone size: NA
J gene: TRBJ1-5
CDR3 protein: CASKEPDAPNQPQHF
CDR3 DNA: TGTGCCAGTAAGGAGCCCGATGCTCCCAATCAGCCCCAGCATTTT

D gene: TRBD1
CDR3 length: 14
V gene: TRBV19
clone size: NA
J gene: TRBJ2-3
CDR3 protein: CASSPDRVIDTQYF
CDR3 DNA: TGTGCCAGTAGCCCGGACAGGGTCATCGATACGCAGTATTTT

D gene: NA
CDR3 length: 15
V gene: TRBV19
clone size: NA
J gene: TRBJ2-1
CDR3 protein: CASSIRRNSYNEQFF
CDR3 DNA: TGTGCCAGTAGTATACGGAGGAACTCCTACAATGAGCAGTTCTTC

D gene: NA
CDR3 length: 15
V gene: TRBV30
clone size: NA
J gene: TRBJ1-4
CDR3 protein: CAWSVGGTGSEKLFF
CDR3 DNA: TGTGCCTGGAGTGTGGGCGGAACAGGCAGTGAAAAACTGTTTTTT

D gene: NA
CDR3 length: 13
V gene: TRBV4-3
clone size: NA
J gene: TRBJ1-5
CDR3 protein: CASSQDRGQPQHF
CDR3 DNA: TGCGCCAGCAGCCAAGACAGGGGACAGCCCCAGCATTTT

D gene: NA
CDR3 length: 16
V gene: TRBV7-8
clone size: NA
J gene: TRBJ2-1
CDR3 protein: CASSLGGAGGNNEQFF
CDR3 DNA: TGTGCCAGCAGCTTAGGGGGGGCAGGGGGTAACAATGAGCAGTTCTTC

D gene: TRBD1
CDR3 length: 17
V gene: TRBV19
clone size: NA
J gene: TRBJ1-1
CDR3 protein: CASSIVEHQGARTEAFF
CDR3 DNA: TGTGCCAGTAGTATAGTAGAGCACCAGGGGGCGCGCACTGAAGCTTTCTTT

D gene: TRBD1
CDR3 length: 12
V gene: TRBV2
clone size: many
J gene: TRBJ1-2
CDR3 protein: CASIGTGDGYTF
CDR3 DNA: TGTGCCAGCATTGGGACAGGGGATGGCTACACCTTC

D gene: NA
CDR3 length: 17
V gene: TRBV5-8
clone size: NA
J gene: TRBJ2-1
CDR3 protein: CASSLAAGTLIVDEQFF
CDR3 DNA: TGTGCCAGCAGCTTGGCCGCGGGAACCTTGATCGTCGATGAGCAGTTCTTC

D gene: NA
CDR3 length: 17
V gene: TRBV28
clone size: NA
J gene: TRBJ2-1
CDR3 protein: CAVGSEWGGVSYNEQFF
CDR3 DNA: TGTGCCGTCGGGAGCGAGTGGGGAGGCGTTTCCTACAATGAGCAGTTCTTC